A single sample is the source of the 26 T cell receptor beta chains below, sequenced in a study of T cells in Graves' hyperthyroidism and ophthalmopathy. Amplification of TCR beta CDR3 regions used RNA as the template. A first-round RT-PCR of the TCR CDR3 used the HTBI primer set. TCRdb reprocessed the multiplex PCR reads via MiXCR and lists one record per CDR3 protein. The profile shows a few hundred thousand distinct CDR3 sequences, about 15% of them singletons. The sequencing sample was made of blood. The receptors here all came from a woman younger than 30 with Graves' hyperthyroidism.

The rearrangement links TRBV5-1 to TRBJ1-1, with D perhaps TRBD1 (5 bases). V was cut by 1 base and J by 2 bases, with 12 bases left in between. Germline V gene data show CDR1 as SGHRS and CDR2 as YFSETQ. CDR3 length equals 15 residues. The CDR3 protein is CASSLSAGTNTEAFF. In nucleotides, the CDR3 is TGCGCCAGCAGCTTGAGTGCGGGGACTAACACTGAAGCTTTCTTT. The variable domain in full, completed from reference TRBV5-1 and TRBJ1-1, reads KAGVTQTPRYLIKTRGQQVTLSCSPISGHRSVSWYQQTPGQGLQFLFEYFSETQRNKGNFPGRFSGRQFSNSRSEMNVSTLELGDSALYLCASSLSAGTNTEAFFGQGTRLTVV.

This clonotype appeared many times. DNA of the CDR3: TGTGCCATCAGTGCGGCGAATCTCCTCAATGAGCAGTTCTTC. Protein: CAISAANLLNEQFF. The chain has TRBV10-3 and TRBJ2-1; D not certain. Germline V lookup: CDR1 ENHRY, CDR2 SYGVKD. V lost 4 bases to trimming and J lost 6 bases, with 13 bases between them. This CDR3 contains 14 residues.

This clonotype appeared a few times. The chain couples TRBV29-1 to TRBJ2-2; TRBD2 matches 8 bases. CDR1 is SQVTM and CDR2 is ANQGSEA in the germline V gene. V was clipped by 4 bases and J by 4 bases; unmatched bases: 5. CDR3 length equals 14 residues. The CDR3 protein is CSVGAGGATGELFF. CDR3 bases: TGCAGCGTTGGTGCCGGGGGGGCCACCGGGGAGCTGTTTTTT.

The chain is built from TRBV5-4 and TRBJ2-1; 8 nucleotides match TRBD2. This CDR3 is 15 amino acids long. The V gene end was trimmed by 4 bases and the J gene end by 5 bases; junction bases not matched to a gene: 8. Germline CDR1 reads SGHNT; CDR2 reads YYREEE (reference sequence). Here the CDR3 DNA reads TGTGCCAGCAGCGACAAAGCGGGGGCCCACAATGAGCAGTTCTTC. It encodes CASSDKAGAHNEQFF.

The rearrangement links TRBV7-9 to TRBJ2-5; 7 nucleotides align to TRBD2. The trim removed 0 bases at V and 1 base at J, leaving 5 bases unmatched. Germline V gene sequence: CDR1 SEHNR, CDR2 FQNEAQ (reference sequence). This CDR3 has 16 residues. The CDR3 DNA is TGTGCCAGCAGCTTAGCGGGAGGGCCTAGCCAAGAGACCCAGTACTTC. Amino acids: CASSLAGGPSQETQYF.

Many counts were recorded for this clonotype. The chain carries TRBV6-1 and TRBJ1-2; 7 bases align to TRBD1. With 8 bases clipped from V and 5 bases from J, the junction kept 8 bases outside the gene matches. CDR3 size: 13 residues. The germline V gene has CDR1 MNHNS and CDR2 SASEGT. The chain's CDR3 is CASGGTVLYGYTF. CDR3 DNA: TGTGCCAGCGGCGGGACAGTCTTATATGGCTACACCTTC.

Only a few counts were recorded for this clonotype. The CDR3 loop is CASLVLETQYF. The CDR3 DNA is TGTGCCAGCTTAGTTCTAGAGACCCAGTACTTC. The chain combines TRBV27 with TRBJ2-5; D remains ambiguous. The germline V gene encodes CDR1 MNHEY and CDR2 SMNVEV (reference sequence). The V gene lost 8 bases and the J gene lost 4 bases, with 8 bases spanning the gap. The CDR3 runs 11 residues.

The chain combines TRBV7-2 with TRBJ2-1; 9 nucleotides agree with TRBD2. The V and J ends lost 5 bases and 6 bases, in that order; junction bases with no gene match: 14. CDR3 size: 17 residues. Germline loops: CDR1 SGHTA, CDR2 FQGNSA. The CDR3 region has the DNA TGTGCCAGCAGCCACCGAGGTGCGGGAGGGTCTTCCAATGAGCAGTTCTTC. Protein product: CASSHRGAGGSSNEQFF.

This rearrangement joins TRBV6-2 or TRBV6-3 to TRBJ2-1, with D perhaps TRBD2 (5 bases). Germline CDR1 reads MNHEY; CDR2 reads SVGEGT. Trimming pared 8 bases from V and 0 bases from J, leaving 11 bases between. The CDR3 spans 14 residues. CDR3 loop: CASATIASYNEQFF. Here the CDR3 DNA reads TGTGCCAGCGCGACTATCGCCTCCTACAATGAGCAGTTCTTC.

The CDR3 sequence is CASRNRERNSPLHF. The CDR3 nucleotides read TGTGCCAGCAGAAACAGGGAACGGAATTCACCCCTCCACTTT. The gene calls are TRBV6-1 and TRBJ1-6; TRBD1 is a possible D gene (6 bases). The germline V and J ends were trimmed by 6 bases and 7 bases, with 13 bases remaining between them. CDR1 is MNHNS and CDR2 is SASEGT in the germline V gene. The CDR3 is made up of 14 amino acids.

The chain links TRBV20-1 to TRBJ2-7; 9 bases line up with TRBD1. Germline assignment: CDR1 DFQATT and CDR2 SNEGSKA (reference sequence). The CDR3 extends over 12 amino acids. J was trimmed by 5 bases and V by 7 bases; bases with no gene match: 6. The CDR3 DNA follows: TGCAGTGTGGGACAGGGTATCAACGAGCAGTACTTC. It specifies CSVGQGINEQYF.

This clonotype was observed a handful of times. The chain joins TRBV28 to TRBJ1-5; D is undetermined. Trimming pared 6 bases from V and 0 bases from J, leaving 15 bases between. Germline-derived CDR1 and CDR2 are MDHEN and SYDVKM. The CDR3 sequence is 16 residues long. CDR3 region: CASSPKRWNSNQPQHF. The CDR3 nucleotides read TGTGCCAGCAGCCCCAAGCGGTGGAATAGCAATCAGCCCCAGCATTTT.

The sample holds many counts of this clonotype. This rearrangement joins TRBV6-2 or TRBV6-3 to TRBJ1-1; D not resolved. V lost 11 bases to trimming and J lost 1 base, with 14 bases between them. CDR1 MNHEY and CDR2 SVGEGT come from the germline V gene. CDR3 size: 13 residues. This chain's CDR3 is CAAARSWNTEAFF. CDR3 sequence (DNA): TGTGCCGCCGCGCGGAGCTGGAACACTGAAGCTTTCTTT.

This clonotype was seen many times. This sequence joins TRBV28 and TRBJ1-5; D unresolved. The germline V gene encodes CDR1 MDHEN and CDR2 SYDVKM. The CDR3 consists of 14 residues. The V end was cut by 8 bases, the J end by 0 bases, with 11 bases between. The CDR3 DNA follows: TGTGCCAGCGCGAAGCAGTTTAGCAATCAGCCCCAGCATTTT. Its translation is CASAKQFSNQPQHF.

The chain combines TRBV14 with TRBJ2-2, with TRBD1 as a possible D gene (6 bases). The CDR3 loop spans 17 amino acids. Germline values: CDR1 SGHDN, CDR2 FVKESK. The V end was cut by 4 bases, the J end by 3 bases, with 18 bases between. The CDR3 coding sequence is TGTGCCAGCAGCCCGCCCAGGGGCTATGGGCACACCGGGGAGCTGTTTTTT. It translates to CASSPPRGYGHTGELFF.

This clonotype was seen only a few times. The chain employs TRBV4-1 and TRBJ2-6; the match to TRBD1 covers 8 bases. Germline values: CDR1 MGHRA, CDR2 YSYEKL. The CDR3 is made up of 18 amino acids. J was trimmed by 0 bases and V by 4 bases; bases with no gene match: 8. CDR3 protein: CASSPWTGITSGANVLTF. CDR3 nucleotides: TGCGCCAGCAGCCCATGGACAGGGATAACCTCTGGGGCCAACGTCCTGACTTTC.

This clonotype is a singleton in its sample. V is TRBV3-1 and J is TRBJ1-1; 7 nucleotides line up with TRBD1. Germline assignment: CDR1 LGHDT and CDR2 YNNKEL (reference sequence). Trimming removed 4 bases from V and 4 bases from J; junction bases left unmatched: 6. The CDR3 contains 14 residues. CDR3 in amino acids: CASSRTGSSTEAFF. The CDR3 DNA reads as TGTGCCAGCAGCCGGACAGGTTCGAGCACTGAAGCTTTCTTT.

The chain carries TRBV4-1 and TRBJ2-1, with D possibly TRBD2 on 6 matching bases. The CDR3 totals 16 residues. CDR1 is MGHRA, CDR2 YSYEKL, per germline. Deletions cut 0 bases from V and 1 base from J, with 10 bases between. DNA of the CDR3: TGCGCCAGCAGCCAAGATCTACTAGCTTCCTACAATGAGCAGTTCTTC. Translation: CASSQDLLASYNEQFF.

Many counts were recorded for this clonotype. CDR3 DNA: TGCGCCAGCAGCTTGGTGGGGGCGAGCACAGATACGCAGTATTTT. This translates into CASSLVGASTDTQYF. V gene TRBV5-1 combines with J gene TRBJ2-3, with D tentatively TRBD1 (6 bases). V gave up 0 bases and J gave up 0 bases, with 8 bases separating them. Germline V lookup: CDR1 SGHRS, CDR2 YFSETQ. CDR3 length: 15 amino acids.

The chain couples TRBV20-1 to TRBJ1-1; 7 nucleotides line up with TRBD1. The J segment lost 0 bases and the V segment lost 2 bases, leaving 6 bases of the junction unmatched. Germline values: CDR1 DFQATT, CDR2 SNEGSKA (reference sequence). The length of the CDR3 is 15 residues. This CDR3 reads CSARRQGQMNTEAFF. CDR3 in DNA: TGCAGTGCTAGACGACAGGGTCAAATGAACACTGAAGCTTTCTTT.

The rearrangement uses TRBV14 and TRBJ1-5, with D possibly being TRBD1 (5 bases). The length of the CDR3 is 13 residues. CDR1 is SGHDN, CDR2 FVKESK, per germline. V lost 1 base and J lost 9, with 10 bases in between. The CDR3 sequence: CASSQVGGSPQHF. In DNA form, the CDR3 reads TGTGCCAGCAGCCAAGTGGGGGGGTCGCCCCAGCATTTT.

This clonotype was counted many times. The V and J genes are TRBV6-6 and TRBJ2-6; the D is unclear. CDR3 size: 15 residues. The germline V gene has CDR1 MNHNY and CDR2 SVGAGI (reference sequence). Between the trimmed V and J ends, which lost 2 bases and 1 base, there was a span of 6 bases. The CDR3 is CASSYRLSGANVLTF. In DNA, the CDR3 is TGTGCCAGCAGTTACCGACTGTCTGGGGCCAACGTCCTGACTTTC.

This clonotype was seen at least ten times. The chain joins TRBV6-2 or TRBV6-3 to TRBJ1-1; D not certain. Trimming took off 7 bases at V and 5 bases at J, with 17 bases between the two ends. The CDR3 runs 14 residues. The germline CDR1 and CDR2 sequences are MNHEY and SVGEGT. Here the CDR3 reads CASTRTVGRTEAFF. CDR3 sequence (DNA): TGTGCCAGCACCAGGACCGTAGGAAGGACTGAAGCTTTCTTT.

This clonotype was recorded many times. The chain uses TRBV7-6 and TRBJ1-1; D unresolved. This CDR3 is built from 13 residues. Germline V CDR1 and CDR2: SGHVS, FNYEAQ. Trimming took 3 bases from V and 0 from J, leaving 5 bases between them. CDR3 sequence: CASSLDVNTEAFF. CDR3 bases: TGTGCCAGCAGCTTGGACGTGAACACTGAAGCTTTCTTT. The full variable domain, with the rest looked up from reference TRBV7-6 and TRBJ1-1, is GAGVSQSPRYKVTKRGQDVALRCDPISGHVSLYWYRQALGQGPEFLTYFNYEAQQDKSGLPNDRFSAERPEGSISTLTIQRTEQRDSAMYRCASSLDVNTEAFFGQGTRLTVV.

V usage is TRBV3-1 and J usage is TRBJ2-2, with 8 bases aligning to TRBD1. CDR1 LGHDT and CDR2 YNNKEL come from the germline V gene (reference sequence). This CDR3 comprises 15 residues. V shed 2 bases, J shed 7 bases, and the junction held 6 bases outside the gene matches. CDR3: CASSQPTGAGGELFF. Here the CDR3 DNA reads TGTGCCAGCAGCCAACCGACAGGGGCGGGCGGGGAGCTGTTTTTT.

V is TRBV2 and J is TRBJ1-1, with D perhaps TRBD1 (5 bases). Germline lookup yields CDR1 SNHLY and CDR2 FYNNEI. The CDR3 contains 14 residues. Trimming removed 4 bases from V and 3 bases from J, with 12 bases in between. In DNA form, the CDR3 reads TGTGCCAGCAGTGCGGGCGGGGGGGACACTGAAGCTTTCTTT. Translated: CASSAGGGDTEAFF. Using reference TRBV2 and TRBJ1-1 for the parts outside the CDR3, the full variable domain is EPEVTQTPSHQVTQMGQEVILRCVPISNHLYFYWYRQILGQKVEFLVSFYNNEISEKSEIFDDQFSVERPDGSNFTLKIRSTKLEDSAMYFCASSAGGGDTEAFFGQGTRLTVV.